What follows are 6 T cell receptor beta chains derived from one specimen sequenced in a study of technical replicates of blood from several donors. The table came from immunoSEQ multiplex PCR; TCRdb's copy has only in-frame clones and leaves some out. Here the sample spans 65,000 to 90,000 clones, almost 99% being singletons. The sequenced sample consisted of T cells isolated from PBMCs. These receptors came from a human donor in good health.

The rearrangement uses TRBV7-2 and TRBJ2-3; a possible D gene is TRBD2 (6 bases). Trimming pared 4 bases from V and 3 bases from J, leaving 17 bases between. This CDR3 has 16 residues. Germline V CDR1 and CDR2: SGHTA, FQGNSA. The CDR3 sequence is CASSSSGGVFTDTQYF. CDR3 nucleotides: TGTGCCAGCAGCTCAAGCGGAGGGGTCTTTACAGATACGCAGTATTTT.

This chain joins TRBV7-6 and TRBJ2-2, with 10 bases lining up with TRBD1. This CDR3 region has 15 residues. Germline CDR1 reads SGHVS; CDR2 reads FNYEAQ. The trim removed 5 bases at V and 5 bases at J, leaving 5 bases unmatched. CDR3 sequence reads: CASSPGTGVTGELFF. The CDR3 bases are TGTGCCAGCAGCCCCGGGACAGGGGTGACCGGGGAGCTGTTTTTT.

This clone was counted a single time. This rearrangement joins TRBV27 to TRBJ1-5; D is ambiguous. The CDR3 loop spans 13 amino acids. V dropped 3 bases and J dropped 3 bases, with 6 bases sitting between them. CDR1 is MNHEY and CDR2 is SMNVEV in the germline V gene (reference sequence). The CDR3 coding sequence is TGTGCCAGCAGTTTTTGGCACAATCAGCCCCAGCATTTT. It codes for CASSFWHNQPQHF.

The J gene is TRBJ2-7, the V gene TRBV5-6, with TRBD2 matching over 7 bases. V lost 5 bases and J lost 0; bases outside the gene matches: 5. Germline CDR1 reads SGHDT; CDR2 reads YYEEEE. This CDR3 is 14 amino acids long. The CDR3 sequence is CASSLSGISYEQYF. The CDR3 DNA is TGTGCCAGCAGTTTAAGCGGGATCTCCTACGAGCAGTACTTC.

This clone was seen a single time. This chain uses TRBV4-2 with TRBJ2-2; TRBD2 aligns across 9 bases. The CDR3 spans 17 residues. V was pared by 1 base and J by 0 bases, with 3 bases of the junction left unmatched. Germline-derived CDR1 and CDR2 are LGHNA and YNFKEQ. The CDR3, as DNA: TGTGCCAGCAGCCAAGTAGCGGGAGCCCCGAACACCGGGGAGCTGTTTTTT. Its protein product is CASSQVAGAPNTGELFF.

The V and J genes are TRBV4-1 and TRBJ2-1, with 10 bases lining up with TRBD1. In germline, CDR1 is MGHRA, CDR2 YSYEKL. The CDR3 length is 15 residues. V lost 1 base to trimming and J lost 3 bases; unmatched junction nucleotides: 0. The CDR3 DNA reads TGCGCCAGCAGCCAAGGGGACAGGGGCTACAATGAGCAGTTCTTC. The encoded protein is CASSQGDRGYNEQFF.